This T cell receptor (beta chain) was recovered during a study of PD-1 blockade in mismatch repair-deficient tumors. As to this clone: Its antigen is currently unknown.

V was trimmed by 5 bases and J by 1 base, leaving 13 bases between them. CDR1 and CDR2 from the germline V gene are SGHTA and FQGNSA. This CDR3 region has 15 residues. The study's findings and limits: Rapid post-treatment expansion, then contraction, generally preceding radiologic response, marked tumor-resident clones.

This table comes from immunoSEQ multiplex PCR, and its TCRdb copy is limited to in-frame clones, with some not included. This table holds roughly 130,000 clones, around nine tenths found once. The chain links TRBV7-2 to TRBJ2-3; D not resolved. The sequenced sample was peripheral blood, obtained approximately 72 weeks after starting pembrolizumab. The origin of this receptor is an adult with mismatch repair-deficient cancer. CDR3 bases: TGTGCCAGCAGCCTCGCCGGATGTTGCACAGATACGCAGTATTTT. Protein product: CASSLAGCCTDTQYF.